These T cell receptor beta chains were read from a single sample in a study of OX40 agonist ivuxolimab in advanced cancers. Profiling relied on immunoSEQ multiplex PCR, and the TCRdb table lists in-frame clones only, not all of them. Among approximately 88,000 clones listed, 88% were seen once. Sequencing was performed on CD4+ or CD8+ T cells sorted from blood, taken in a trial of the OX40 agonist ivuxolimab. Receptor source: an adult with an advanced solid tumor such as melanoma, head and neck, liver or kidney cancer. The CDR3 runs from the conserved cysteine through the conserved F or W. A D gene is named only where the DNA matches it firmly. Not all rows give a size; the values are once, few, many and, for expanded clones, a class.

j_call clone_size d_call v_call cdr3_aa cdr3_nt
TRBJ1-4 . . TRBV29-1 CSVARSGAATNEKLFF TGCAGCGTTGCCCGATCGGGGGCTGCAACTAATGAAAAACTGTTTTTT
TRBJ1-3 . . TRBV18 CASSPNNGNTIYF TGTGCCAGCTCACCGAATAATGGAAACACCATATATTTT
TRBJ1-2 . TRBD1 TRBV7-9 CASSPRGRGTYGYTF TGTGCCAGCAGTCCCCGGGGCAGGGGGACCTATGGCTACACCTTC
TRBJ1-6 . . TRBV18 CASSPLGLTDSPLHF TGTGCCAGCTCACCACTGGGCCTTACTGATTCACCCCTCCACTTT
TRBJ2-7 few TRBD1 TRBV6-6 CASSYQGARVF TGTGCCAGCAGTTACCAGGGGGCGCGGGTCTTC
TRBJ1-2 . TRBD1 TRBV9 CASSVDRGGGYTF TGTGCCAGCAGCGTAGACAGGGGCGGTGGCTACACCTTC
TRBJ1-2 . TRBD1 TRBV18 CASSPGDRDGYTF TGTGCCAGCTCACCCGGGGACAGAGATGGCTACACCTTC
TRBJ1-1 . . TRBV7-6 CASSRLIGNTEAFF TGTGCCAGCAGCCGCCTTATTGGGAACACTGAAGCTTTCTTT
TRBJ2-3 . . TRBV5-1 CASSLQGVSPDTQYF TGCGCCAGCAGCTTGCAGGGCGTTTCTCCAGATACGCAGTATTTT
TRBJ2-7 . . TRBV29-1 CSARDLNLGEQYF TGCAGCGCCCGGGACCTTAACCTAGGCGAGCAGTACTTC
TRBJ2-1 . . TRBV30 CAWDGGGSYNEQFF TGTGCCTGGGATGGGGGTGGGTCCTACAATGAGCAGTTCTTC
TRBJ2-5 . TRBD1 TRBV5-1 CASSRGARGHQETQYF TGCGCCAGCAGCAGGGGCGCCAGGGGGCACCAAGAGACCCAGTACTTC
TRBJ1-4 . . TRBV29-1 CSVEGDSTNEKLFF TGCAGCGTTGAGGGGGACTCGACTAATGAAAAACTGTTTTTT
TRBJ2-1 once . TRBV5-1 CASSSRQYNEQFF TGCGCCAGCAGCTCCCGACAGTACAATGAGCAGTTCTTC
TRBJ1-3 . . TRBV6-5 CASSYSLPGVTNTIYF TGTGCCAGCAGTTACTCATTGCCGGGGGTGACAAACACCATATATTTT
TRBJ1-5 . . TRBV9 CASSPGPNQPQHF TGTGCCAGCAGCCCCGGGCCGAATCAGCCCCAGCATTTT
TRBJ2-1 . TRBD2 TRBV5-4 CASSSGSGRASEQFF TGTGCCAGCAGCTCGGGTAGCGGGAGGGCCAGTGAGCAGTTCTTC
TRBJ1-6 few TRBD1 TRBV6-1 CASRDRGYNSPLHF TGTGCCAGCAGGGACAGGGGATATAATTCACCCCTCCACTTT
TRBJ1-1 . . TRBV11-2 CASSLLQATFF TGTGCCAGCAGCTTGCTGCAGGCAACTTTCTTT
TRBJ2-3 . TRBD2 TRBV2 CASSVAQRGPQQTDTQYF TGTGCCAGCAGTGTGGCCCAGCGGGGGCCCCAACAAACAGATACGCAGTATTTT
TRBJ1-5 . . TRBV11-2 CASSWTASQPQHF TGTGCCAGCAGCTGGACGGCAAGTCAGCCCCAGCATTTT
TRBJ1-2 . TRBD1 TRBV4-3 CASSQEGQAVSGYTF TGCGCCAGCAGCCAGGAGGGACAGGCAGTTTCTGGCTACACCTTC
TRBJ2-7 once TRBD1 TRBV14 CASSQEEDRGYEQYF TGTGCCAGCAGCCAAGAGGAGGACAGGGGCTACGAGCAGTACTTC
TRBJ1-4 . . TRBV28 CASSSPSGEGFEKLFF TGTGCCAGCAGTTCCCCCTCAGGGGAAGGGTTCGAAAAACTGTTTTTT
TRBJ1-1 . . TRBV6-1 CASNDPTTEAFF TGTGCCAGCAACGATCCGACAACTGAAGCTTTCTTT
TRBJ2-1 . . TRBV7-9 CASSLVGGSNEQFF TGTGCCAGCAGCTTAGTTGGAGGCTCCAATGAGCAGTTCTTC
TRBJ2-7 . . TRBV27 CASSFDRNYEQYF TGTGCCAGCAGTTTCGACAGGAACTACGAGCAGTACTTC
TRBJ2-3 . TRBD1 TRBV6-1 CASSPGGAGTDTQYF TGTGCCAGCAGTCCAGGGGGCGCCGGCACAGATACGCAGTATTTT
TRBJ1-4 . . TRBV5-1 CASSPGSDLSLEKLFF TGCGCCAGCAGCCCTGGTTCGGACCTTTCTTTGGAAAAACTGTTTTTT
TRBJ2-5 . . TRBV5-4 CASSLKADQETQYF TGTGCCAGCAGCTTAAAGGCGGACCAAGAGACCCAGTACTTC
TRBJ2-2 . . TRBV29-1 CSVKRPENTGELFF TGCAGCGTAAAACGACCGGAGAACACCGGGGAGCTGTTTTTT
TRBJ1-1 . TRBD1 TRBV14 CASSHTTGTVRTEAFF TGTGCCAGCAGCCACACGACAGGGACGGTTCGCACTGAAGCTTTCTTT
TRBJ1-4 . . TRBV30 CAGDRDNEKLFF TGTGCCGGAGACAGAGATAATGAAAAACTGTTTTTT
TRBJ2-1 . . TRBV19 CASSLSAGPYNEQFF TGTGCCAGTAGCCTCTCTGCGGGACCTTACAATGAGCAGTTCTTC
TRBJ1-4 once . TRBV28 CASSLQVNNEKLFF TGTGCCAGCAGTTTACAAGTGAATAATGAAAAACTGTTTTTT
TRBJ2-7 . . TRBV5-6 CASSFWYEQYF TGTGCCAGCAGCTTTTGGTACGAGCAGTACTTC
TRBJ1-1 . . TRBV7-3 CASSLGMNTEAFF TGTGCCAGCAGCTTAGGCATGAACACTGAAGCTTTCTTT
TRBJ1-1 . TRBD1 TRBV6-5 CASSYGTAEAFF TGTGCCAGCAGTTACGGGACAGCTGAAGCTTTCTTT
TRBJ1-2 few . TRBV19 CASSLGRLPYGYTF TGTGCCAGTAGTTTGGGACGGTTACCCTATGGCTACACCTTC
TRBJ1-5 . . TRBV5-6 CASSFNRPYSNQPQHF TGTGCCAGCAGCTTCAACAGGCCATATAGCAATCAGCCCCAGCATTTT
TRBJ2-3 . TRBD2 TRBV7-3 CASSLGLAGDTQYF TGTGCCAGCAGCTTAGGACTAGCGGGAGATACGCAGTATTTT
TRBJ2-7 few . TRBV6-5 CASSYEKGFPYEQYF TGTGCCAGCAGTTACGAGAAGGGGTTCCCCTACGAGCAGTACTTC
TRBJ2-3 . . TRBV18 CASSNQADTQYF TGTGCCAGCTCAAATCAGGCAGATACGCAGTATTTT